These 9 T cell receptor beta chains were sequenced from one sample in a study of blood T cell repertoires in COVID-19. Here immunoSEQ multiplex PCR was the method, and the copy in TCRdb shows in-frame clones only, minus some. Seen here are under 250,000 clones, 75% to 85% observed once, and the top ten hold about 10%. The specimen sequenced was peripheral blood. The receptors were sampled from a man in his fifties with active or convalescent COVID-19.

This sequence joins TRBV7-2 and TRBJ2-1, with D hard to call. The CDR3 totals 15 residues. V dropped 1 base and J dropped 9 bases, with 16 bases sitting between them. The germline CDR1 and CDR2 sequences are SGHTA and FQGNSA. In DNA form, the CDR3 reads TGTGCCAGCAGCTTAGTCGTTAGCACGGTGGGTGAGCAGTTCTTC. Translating gives CASSLVVSTVGEQFF.

The rearrangement uses TRBV27 and TRBJ2-5; TRBD1 matches 10 bases. Germline-derived CDR1 and CDR2 are MNHEY and SMNVEV (reference sequence). The CDR3 extends over 17 amino acids. V lost 5 bases and J lost 0; bases outside the gene matches: 9. The CDR3 DNA reads TGTGCCAGCAGTCTCCCCCCGGGACAGGGGTACCAAGAGACCCAGTACTTC. Protein sequence: CASSLPPGQGYQETQYF.

The chain employs TRBV5-1 and TRBJ1-1; D possibly corresponds to TRBD1 (5 bases). The germline V gene encodes CDR1 SGHRS and CDR2 YFSETQ. The CDR3 totals 13 residues. V was shortened by 4 bases and J by 1 base, with 8 bases between the two germline ends. Written as DNA, the CDR3 is TGCGCCAGCAGCCTACAGGAGAACACTGAAGCTTTCTTT. Amino acids: CASSLQENTEAFF.

About this clone: In the same sample, other DNA sequences code for this CDR3. This sequence joins TRBV5-1 and TRBJ2-2, with D possibly TRBD1 on 5 matching bases. The CDR3 spans 15 residues. V dropped 0 bases and J dropped 4 bases, with 10 bases sitting between them. Germline V lookup: CDR1 SGHRS, CDR2 YFSETQ. CDR3 protein: CASSLVRGGTGELFF. The CDR3 coding sequence is TGCGCCAGCAGCTTGGTAAGGGGCGGCACCGGGGAGCTGTTTTTT.

The chain employs TRBV7-2 and TRBJ1-5; D perhaps matches TRBD1 (5 bases). The germline V gene encodes CDR1 SGHTA and CDR2 FQGNSA. This CDR3 spans 17 amino acids. Between the trimmed V and J ends, which lost 1 base and 3 bases, there was a span of 16 bases. CDR3 amino acids: CASSLVEGPKYNQPQHF. The CDR3 DNA follows: TGTGCCAGCAGCTTAGTGGAGGGGCCGAAGTACAATCAGCCCCAGCATTTT.

This chain uses TRBV6-2 or TRBV6-3 with TRBJ2-7; D possibly corresponds to TRBD1 (5 bases). This CDR3 has 13 amino acids. The V and J ends lost 4 bases and 1 base respectively, with 8 bases between them. CDR1 is MNHEY, CDR2 SVGEGT, per germline. The CDR3 region has the DNA TGTGCCAGCAGTTGGGGCAATTCCTACGAGCAGTACTTC. Translated, it gives CASSWGNSYEQYF.

The CDR3 sequence is CASSTRANTGELFF. CDR3 in DNA: TGTGCCAGCAGTACGAGGGCCAACACCGGGGAGCTGTTTTTT. J is TRBJ2-2 and V is TRBV6-2 or TRBV6-3; a weak D match, TRBD2 (5 bases). In germline, CDR1 is MNHEY, CDR2 SVGEGT. The length of the CDR3 is 14 residues. V was pared by 5 bases and J by 2 bases, with 9 bases between.

The chain couples TRBV9 to TRBJ1-3; D perhaps matches TRBD1 (6 bases). CDR1 and CDR2 from the germline V gene are SGDLS and YYNGEE. Deletions cut 4 bases from V and 4 bases from J, with 12 bases between. This CDR3 has 14 residues. CDR3 sequence (DNA): TGTGCCAGCAGCCATACAGGGAGCGGAAACACCATATATTTT. It is translated as CASSHTGSGNTIYF.

The V and J genes are TRBV5-4 and TRBJ1-2; the match to TRBD1 covers 8 bases. Trimming at V came to 4 bases and at J to 0 bases, leaving 2 bases not matched to a gene. Germline-derived CDR1 and CDR2 are SGHNT and YYREEE (reference sequence). The CDR3 has 14 amino acids. Here the CDR3 reads CASSEDRANYGYTF. The CDR3, as DNA: TGTGCCAGCAGCGAGGACAGGGCTAACTATGGCTACACCTTC.